This T cell receptor beta chain was observed in a study of shared clonotypes between healthy human individuals. Study as a whole: Each donor contributed plates that comprised three CD4 naive, three CD4 memory, two CD8 naive and one CD8 memory.

Study findings and constraints: Shared clonotypes across all four donors exceeded non-shared ones in generation probability.

After removal of 6 bases from V and 5 bases from J, the junction contained 15 bases not matched to a gene. Germline CDR1 and CDR2: SGHAT and FQNNGV. The CDR3 contains 16 residues. TCRdb's copy holds only in-frame clones and misses some; the assay was immunoSEQ multiplex PCR. Seen here are about 2.4 million clones, more than 85% observed once, and the top ten hold roughly 0.36%. Both subsets, CD45RA+ naive and CD45RA-negative memory, were split from the CD4+ cells. Worth noting for this clone: Its target is not known.

V and J are TRBV11-2 and TRBJ1-1; 7 nucleotides agree with TRBD1. The sequence came from a young man in good health. Some clones in this sample may be carry-over from other donors' samples. Sample: naive CD4+ T cells from PBMCs. Subset defined: CD45RA+ positively selected. The CDR3 DNA is TGTGCCAGCAGAGAAATAATCGGGACAGTCTCTACTGAAGCTTTCTTT. Translating gives CASREIIGTVSTEAFF.